This T cell receptor beta chain was recovered during a study of T-cell memory formation after mild COVID-19. Constant-segment primers and 5'RACE yielded cDNA libraries for TCR alpha and TCR beta, each carrying sample barcodes and UMIs. TCRdb ran MiXCR on the 5' RACE reads and lists one entry per CDR3 protein. The profile shows 110,000 or so distinct CDR3 sequences, approximately 22% of them singletons. Trimming pared 3 bases from V and 2 bases from J, leaving 6 bases between. Germline V gene sequence: CDR1 MGHRA, CDR2 YSYEKL. This CDR3 is 13 amino acids long. This clonotype was counted a few times. The V call is TRBV4-1, the J call TRBJ2-3; D remains ambiguous. The TCR comes from a man aged 18 to 29 who had mild COVID-19 (a few samples of this study predate the infection). Cell type and time point are not known. Sequencing used PBMCs or a T cell subset sorted from them (not recorded which). CDR3 sequence (DNA): TGCGCCAGCAGCCAGGAGAACACAGATACGCAGTATTTT. It yields the protein CASSQENTDTQYF.